Included here is one TCR beta chain sequence, with context. Its antigen is unknown. Per-nucleotide qualities are absent, and no much larger clonotype sits a single base away. This sample is part of a study of shared clonotypes between healthy human individuals (TCRdb year 2020). Regarding the complete study: The cohort comprised a couple of women and a few men aged 18 to 49 years. For each donor, CD4 naive and CD4 memory were each given three plates, CD8 naive was given two plates, and CD8 memory was given one plate. To estimate repertoire size and how much clonotype sharing occurs between individuals, the study deeply sequenced the blood TCR repertoires of about five healthy adults. Libraries were prepared and TCR repertoires were sequenced by different laboratories using diverse techniques, in order to increase sequencing depth and limit assay-specific biases. Leukapheresis yielded between about 0.85 and 10 billion PBMCs per donor. What the authors observed across the whole study: Sharing across several donors was observed for roughly 5.4% of naive CD4, 3.5% of naive CD8, 2.3% of memory CD4, and around 0.42% of memory CD8 clonotypes. Rarefaction of sorted-subset datasets indicated incomplete sequencing despite the large sequencing depth. Based on pairwise subsampling, the degree of clonotype sharing among donors was expected to be affected by sequencing depth. The small number of donors limited the genetic and exposure-history diversity represented. Sampling was restricted to blood, and TCR repertoires in tissues likely differ from the TCR repertoires found in blood. Compared with non-shared clonotypes, the clonotypes found in all four sorted-subset donors had higher generation probabilities. Naive subsets generally had larger estimated clonotype richness than memory subsets did.

CD8 naive samples were obtained by positive selection for CCR7 among CD45RO-negative cells, yielding a CD45RA+CCR7+ population from which TemRA cells were excluded. Healthy HIV-negative adults with no recently reported acute infections or vaccinations were included as donors. All donors were Caucasian adults living in Nashville, Tennessee, USA. Blood was obtained by leukapheresis, after which PBMCs were separated by Ficoll-Histopaque density gradient centrifugation and cryopreserved in liquid nitrogen vapor phase. Analytical flow cytometry was used to check the purity and quantity of every magnetically sorted T cell population. Genomic DNA was isolated from each sorted fraction and quantified by UV absorbance on a Nanodrop 2000c. Spanning cysteine to phenylalanine, the CDR3 consists of 15 amino acids. Of the read, only the CDR3 DNA is kept; its 45 bases are in frame from base 1. The V and J ends are trimmed by 6 bases and 2 bases, leaving 13 bases between them. For CDR1 and CDR2, the germline V gene lists MDHEN and SYDVKM.

Using the deep immunoSEQ assay, TCR CDR3 regions were amplified from genomic DNA by multiplex PCR. For each cell subset, the extracted genomic DNA was distributed evenly across all wells of several immunoSEQ 96-well plates, and each plate served as one replicate. Each replicate PCR for sorted subsets received around 0.2 ug genomic DNA, equal to roughly 30,000 T cell genomes. Purified libraries were quantified with a Qubit 3.0 fluorometer, sized on a Bioanalyzer 2100, and re-quantified with the KAPA Library Quantification kit. A separate single-read 150-cycle Illumina NextSeq 550 flow cell was used to sequence each immunoSEQ 96-well plate. The authors processed their data as follows. Because the immunoSEQ output included only junctional sequences and no quality scores, the filtering could not be the same as the filtering used for full-length reads. Sequences were annotated with PyIR, a Python wrapper for IgBLAST v1.9, and V/J genes and CDR3 were assigned using IMGT germline references. Any read was removed if the V/J assignment was weak (E-value above 1e-6), the CDR3 was missing, or the read contained stop codons, out-of-frame junctions, or ambiguous translated residues. V3J clonotypes were defined as sequences sharing the same inferred V gene, J gene, and CDR3 amino acid sequence. Percentage overlap between repertoires was calculated by dividing the number of shared unique clonotypes by the size of the smaller repertoire. Repertoire richness was assessed with RTK rarefaction, the Chao1 estimator, and Recon v2.1 estimates of unobserved clonotypes. OLGA was used to compute generation probabilities for all TCRbeta clonotypes that the gDNA method yielded from several donors. What TCRdb holds here is the immuneACCESS table cut down to in-frame rearrangements. Part of the clones is not present; checked against another copy, under half of the missing clones reflect an unresolved V gene, and the others are unexplained. V and J calls and clone size follow that table, whereas D and trimming were derived from the DNA. The sample table records 1.5 million to 2.5 million clones; about 95% of these occur just once. The ten largest account for under 1.5% of the sample.

This receptor was taken from a man aged 18 to 29 in good health. The chain links TRBV28 with TRBJ2-2; no confident D gene assignment can be made. Sequencing input: naive CD8+ T cells sorted from blood. The sample's cell subset or site label is to be understood as: CD45RA+CCR7+. The CDR3 in this case is CASRGPRSNTGELFF. The nucleotides read TGTGCCAGCAGAGGTCCTAGGAGCAACACCGGGGAGCTGTTTTTT.